This T cell receptor beta chain is from a study of shared T cell receptors in the human thymus. This CDR3 spans 16 amino acids. Trimming took off 4 bases at V and 1 base at J, with 13 bases between the two ends. The V gene's germline CDR1 is SGHDN and CDR2 FVKESK. This clone was recorded only once. The assay was immunoSEQ multiplex PCR, and TCRdb's table has in-frame clones only and misses some. The table shows hundreds of thousands of clones, with around 87% occurring only once. These same data were also listed under a study on human thymus T cells. That work states: It was healthy Finnish infants having corrective surgery for congenital heart defects who were the donors. Resections removed during corrective heart surgery provided the thymus tissue used. Among thymic and blood repertoires, usage of V and J genes appeared biased. A high degree of thymic repertoire overlap among unrelated individuals was reported in related research.

Sequenced input: thymocytes. The chain employs TRBV14 and TRBJ2-2; D gene unclear. The source of this sequence is a boy under two years old with a congenital heart defect. CDR3 in DNA: TGTGCCAGCAGCCGAGGCCTGGAACAGAACACCGGGGAGCTGTTTTTT. Protein sequence: CASSRGLEQNTGELFF. The full variable domain, in which reference TRBV14 and TRBJ2-2 provide the parts outside the CDR3, is EAGVTQFPSHSVIEKGQTVTLRCDPISGHDNLYWYRRVMGKEIKFLLHFVKESKQDESGMPNNRFLAERTGGTYSTLKVQPAELEDSGVYFCASSRGLEQNTGELFFGEGSRLTVL.